The 8 T cell receptor beta chains given below trace back to one sample, sequenced in a study of T cells in Graves' hyperthyroidism and ophthalmopathy. Using RNA transcripts as the source, TCR beta CDR3 regions were amplified. A set of HTBI primers served as the primers for a first-round RT-PCR of the TCR CDR3. TCRdb re-called the multiplex PCR reads with MiXCR, one entry per CDR3 protein. The table includes about 560,000 distinct CDR3 sequences, about a sixth detected once. The sequencing input was blood. These receptors all come from a woman aged 18-29 years with Graves' hyperthyroidism.

This clonotype was found many times. J is TRBJ2-1 and V is TRBV6-2 or TRBV6-3, with 10 bases aligning to TRBD1. CDR3 length equals 15 residues. The trim removed 2 bases at V and 2 bases at J, leaving 0 bases unmatched. CDR1 is MNHEY and CDR2 is SVGEGT in the germline V gene. CDR3 residues: CASSYDRGPYNEQFF. The CDR3 DNA reads as TGTGCCAGCAGTTACGACAGGGGGCCCTACAATGAGCAGTTCTTC.

The chain combines TRBV6-2 or TRBV6-3 with TRBJ2-1, with 9 bases fitting TRBD2. Germline V gene sequence: CDR1 MNHEY, CDR2 SVGEGT. The junction had 9 bases not matched to a gene; V was cut back by 5 bases and J by 4 bases. CDR3 length equals 16 residues. CDR3: CASSAPSRGGYNEQFF. CDR3 DNA sequence: TGTGCCAGCAGTGCCCCTTCGCGGGGGGGATACAATGAGCAGTTCTTC.

This clonotype was counted between two and nine times. This chain joins TRBV29-1 and TRBJ2-7; TRBD2 aligns across 8 bases. V trimming: 2 bases; J trimming: 0 bases; junction bases outside the gene matches: 0. This CDR3 contains 13 residues. CDR1 and CDR2 (germline): SQVTM, ANQGSEA. CDR3 nucleotide sequence: TGCAGCGTTGAAACTAGCGGCTCCTACGAGCAGTACTTC. Translation: CSVETSGSYEQYF.

The V call is TRBV5-4, the J call TRBJ1-1; D uncertain. The CDR3 totals 16 residues. Germline V gene sequence: CDR1 SGHNT, CDR2 YYREEE (reference sequence). Trimming stripped 4 bases from V and 0 bases from J, with 16 bases between. This CDR3 reads CASSPGRGRLNTEAFF. The CDR3 bases are TGTGCCAGCAGCCCTGGGCGGGGAAGGTTGAACACTGAAGCTTTCTTT.

V is TRBV11-2 and J is TRBJ2-7; D assignment may be TRBD1 or TRBD2 (6 bases each). CDR3 length equals 17 residues. The V gene's germline CDR1 is SGHAT and CDR2 FQNNGV. V lost 1 base to trimming and J lost 3 bases, with 19 bases between them. The CDR3 protein is CASSLAGVAGANYEQYF. The CDR3 DNA follows: TGTGCCAGCAGCTTAGCGGGGGTGGCAGGGGCTAACTACGAGCAGTACTTC.

This clonotype was seen a handful of times. This rearrangement joins TRBV6-1 to TRBJ1-5; 12 nucleotides agree with TRBD1. The CDR3 is made up of 15 amino acids. Germline V gene lookup returns CDR1 MNHNS and CDR2 SASEGT. V shed 8 bases and J 6 bases; nucleotides not matched to a gene: 8. CDR3: CASQVGQGASQPQHF. CDR3 sequence (DNA): TGTGCCAGCCAGGTGGGACAGGGGGCGAGTCAGCCCCAGCATTTT.

Concerning this clonotype: A single base separates this from a much larger clone, so it may be a read error. V usage is TRBV18 and J usage is TRBJ2-7, with D perhaps TRBD2 (5 bases). Germline V gene lookup returns CDR1 KGHSH and CDR2 LQKENI. This CDR3 is 15 amino acids long. The CDR3 bases are TGTGCCAGCTCACCTAGGACGGGGATCTCCTACGAGCGGTACTTC. Protein: CASSPRTGISYERYF.

The chain employs TRBV10-3 and TRBJ2-5, with 8 bases lining up with TRBD1. The CDR3 consists of 15 residues. V dropped 3 bases and J dropped 4; count of bases not matched to a gene: 7. CDR1 and CDR2 from the germline V gene are ENHRY and SYGVKD. The CDR3 loop reads CAISDPKTGGETQYF. The CDR3 DNA follows: TGTGCCATCAGTGACCCAAAAACAGGGGGAGAGACCCAGTACTTC.